This record covers a single TCR beta chain. V dropped 5 bases and J dropped 11; count of bases not matched to a gene: 14. Germline CDR1 SNHLY, CDR2 FYNNEI. The CDR3 spans 14 residues. The entry originates in a study of blood T cell repertoires in COVID-19. Study context: The analysed material was cDNA or gDNA that came from T cells, B-cell-depleted T cells, or PBMCs.

How the authors handled the data: Nucleated cell counts were estimated from reference gene primer amplification. Sequencing was performed with immunoSEQ multiplex PCR; in TCRdb, only in-frame clones are kept and a portion is missing. That table is the source of V, J and clone size, and D and trimming were worked out from the DNA. The table records a few hundred thousand clones, around 89% of them present only once. The chain combines TRBV2 with TRBJ1-1, with 7 bases aligning to TRBD1. This TCR came from a man aged 30-40 years with acute or convalescent COVID-19. The sample comprised peripheral blood. The chain's CDR3 is CASSPLRQGQSAFF. The CDR3 DNA sequence: TGTGCCAGCAGTCCCCTTAGACAGGGTCAGTCGGCTTTCTTT.